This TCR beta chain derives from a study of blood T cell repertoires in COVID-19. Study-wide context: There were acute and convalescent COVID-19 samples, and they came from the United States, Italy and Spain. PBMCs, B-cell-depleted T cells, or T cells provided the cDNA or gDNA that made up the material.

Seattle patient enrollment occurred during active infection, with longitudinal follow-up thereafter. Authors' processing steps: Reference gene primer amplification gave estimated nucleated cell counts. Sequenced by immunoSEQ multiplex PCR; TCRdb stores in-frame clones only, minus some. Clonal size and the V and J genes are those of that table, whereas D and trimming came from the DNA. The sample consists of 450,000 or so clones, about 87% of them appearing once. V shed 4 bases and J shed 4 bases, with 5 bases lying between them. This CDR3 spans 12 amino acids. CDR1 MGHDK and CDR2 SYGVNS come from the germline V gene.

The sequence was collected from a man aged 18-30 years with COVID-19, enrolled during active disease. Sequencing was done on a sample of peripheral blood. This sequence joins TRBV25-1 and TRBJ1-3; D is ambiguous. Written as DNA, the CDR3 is TGTGCCAGCAGTGCCTCGGGAAACACCATATATTTT. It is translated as CASSASGNTIYF.